A single sample gave rise to the 7 T cell receptor beta chains below, sequenced in a study of T cell changes during pregnancy in multiple sclerosis. This table comes from immunoSEQ multiplex PCR, and its TCRdb copy is limited to in-frame clones, with some not included. The sample includes tens of thousands of clones, about 93% of them seen just once. This sample comprised peripheral blood, obtained in the second trimester of pregnancy. The receptors derive from a female donor in good health, enrolled as a control in a pregnancy study.

The J gene is TRBJ1-1, the V gene TRBV27; possible D gene TRBD1, 5 bases. The V end was cut by 0 bases, the J end by 1 base, with 18 bases between. CDR1 MNHEY and CDR2 SMNVEV come from the germline V gene (reference sequence). This CDR3 contains 18 residues. DNA for the CDR3: TGTGCCAGCAGTTTATCGGGACTATACAGGAGGGAGAACACTGAAGCTTTCTTT. Protein: CASSLSGLYRRENTEAFF.

The chain recombines TRBV5-1 with TRBJ2-7, with 8 bases that match TRBD2. V lost 1 base to trimming and J lost 3 bases; unmatched junction nucleotides: 3. Germline CDR1 is SGHRS and CDR2 is YFSETQ. CDR3 size: 14 residues. The CDR3 spells CASSLTSGYYEQYF. The CDR3 region has the DNA TGCGCCAGCAGCTTGACTAGCGGATACTACGAGCAGTACTTC.

This chain uses TRBV19 with TRBJ1-5; 9 nucleotides align to TRBD1. The CDR3 contains 17 residues. The trim removed 5 bases at V and 0 bases at J, leaving 8 bases unmatched. Germline V lookup: CDR1 LNHDA, CDR2 SQIVND (reference sequence). The CDR3 bases are TGTGCCAGTAGTGCCCGGGACAGGGTCCTTAGCAATCAGCCCCAGCATTTT. It specifies CASSARDRVLSNQPQHF.

This clone was recorded only once. The V call is TRBV28, the J call TRBJ1-2; D is possibly TRBD1 (5 bases). Between the trimmed V and J ends, which lost 4 bases and 4 bases, there was a span of 13 bases. Germline lookup yields CDR1 MDHEN and CDR2 SYDVKM. CDR3 size: 14 residues. The CDR3 bases are TGTGCCAGCAGTTATTTGGAGGGGCTCTATGGCTACACCTTC. Its protein product is CASSYLEGLYGYTF.

V usage is TRBV4-1 and J usage is TRBJ2-1, with D possibly TRBD2 on 5 matching bases. The CDR3 loop spans 15 amino acids. Trimming left V 1 base short and J 0 bases short, with 7 bases between. CDR1 and CDR2 from the germline V gene are MGHRA and YSYEKL. The CDR3 region has the DNA TGCGCCAGCAGCCAAGGTGCGGGCTCCTACAATGAGCAGTTCTTC. Translation gives CASSQGAGSYNEQFF.

This clone showed up just a few times. This rearrangement joins TRBV6-1 to TRBJ1-4; no definite D call. The V gene's germline CDR1 is MNHNS and CDR2 SASEGT. CDR3 length: 14 residues. Trimming stripped 4 bases from V and 0 bases from J, with 6 bases between. CDR3 coding DNA: TGTGCCAGCAGTGGGGAGACAACTAATGAAAAACTGTTTTTT. This encodes CASSGETTNEKLFF.

The gene calls are TRBV2 and TRBJ2-2, with 7 positions matching TRBD2. Germline assignment: CDR1 SNHLY and CDR2 FYNNEI. Unmatched junction bases numbered 10, after V lost 4 bases and J lost 5 bases. The length of the CDR3 is 16 residues. The CDR3 sequence is CASSAQGGRGTGELFF. The DNA for the CDR3 is TGTGCCAGCAGTGCTCAGGGCGGGCGGGGGACCGGGGAGCTGTTTTTT.